What follows are 11 T cell receptor beta chains derived from one specimen sequenced in a study of CD8+ T cells in alopecia areata. RNA, once extracted, was reverse transcribed into cDNA for use as the sequencing template. This table comes from immunoSEQ multiplex PCR, and its TCRdb copy is limited to in-frame clones, with some not included. The sample has about 170,000 clones; roughly 60% are singletons. Indicated treatment: oral pan-JAK inhibitor, 5-10 mg twice daily. The sequencing here drew on CD4+ T cells sorted from blood, taken at approximately week 55, from a patient treated with tofacitinib. These receptors all come from a human donor with alopecia areata.

Worth noting for this clone: Other DNA sequences in the sample encode the same CDR3. The chain recombines TRBV29-1 with TRBJ2-2; the match to TRBD1 covers 10 bases. Trimming removed 6 bases from V and 5 bases from J; junction bases left unmatched: 3. The CDR3 is 13 amino acids. The germline CDR1 and CDR2 sequences are SQVTM and ANQGSEA. As DNA, the CDR3 is TGCAGCGTGGGACAGGGGAGGACCGGGGAGCTGTTTTTT. It specifies CSVGQGRTGELFF.

This chain connects TRBV30 to TRBJ1-5; 9 nucleotides align to TRBD1. V lost 3 bases to trimming and J lost 5 bases; unmatched junction nucleotides: 5. The CDR3 runs 14 residues. Germline CDR1 reads GTSNPN; CDR2 reads SVGIG (reference sequence). CDR3 amino acids: CAWSRDRVDQPQHF. In DNA, the CDR3 is TGTGCCTGGAGCCGGGACAGGGTGGATCAGCCCCAGCATTTT.

V usage is TRBV7-2 and J usage is TRBJ2-5, with D possibly TRBD2 on 5 matching bases. The CDR3 covers 14 residues. The ends were cut back, 1 base at V and 1 base at J, with 7 bases in the middle. Germline V gene sequence: CDR1 SGHTA, CDR2 FQGNSA. CDR3 in DNA: TGTGCCAGCAGCTTAGGAGGACTCCAAGAGACCCAGTACTTC. As protein: CASSLGGLQETQYF.

The CDR3 here is CASSGIAGRQETQYF. CDR3 DNA sequence: TGTGCCAGCAGTGGCATAGCGGGGAGACAAGAGACCCAGTACTTC. This sequence joins TRBV2 and TRBJ2-5, with TRBD2 matching over 8 bases. From germline, CDR1 is SNHLY and CDR2 FYNNEI. Germline trimming cut 4 bases from V and 2 bases from J; bases unmatched to any gene: 6. The CDR3 has 15 residues.

This clone was observed a few times. The J gene is TRBJ2-1, the V gene TRBV28, with D maybe TRBD2 (7 bases). The germline V gene has CDR1 MDHEN and CDR2 SYDVKM. Trimming removed 3 bases from V and 3 bases from J, with 12 bases in between. The CDR3 is 15 residues long. The CDR3 nucleotides read TGTGCCAGCAGTTTTGGCGGGGGCCGCTACAATGAGCAGTTCTTC. It is translated as CASSFGGGRYNEQFF.

The rearrangement uses TRBV27 and TRBJ2-3; no reliable D call. CDR1 and CDR2 from the germline V gene are MNHEY and SMNVEV (reference sequence). Deletions cut 1 base from V and 2 bases from J, with 7 bases between. The CDR3 is made up of 14 amino acids. CDR3 amino acids: CASSLYTNTDTQYF. Written as DNA, the CDR3 is TGTGCCAGCAGTTTATACACAAACACAGATACGCAGTATTTT.

The chain has TRBV5-5 and TRBJ2-2; no firm D call. Germline V gene data show CDR1 as SGHKS and CDR2 as YYEKEE (reference sequence). The CDR3 has 13 amino acids. V shed 4 bases and J shed 2 bases, with 6 bases lying between them. The CDR3 nucleotides are TGTGCCAGCAGCCTGAGAAACACCGGGGAGCTGTTTTTT. It yields the protein CASSLRNTGELFF.

The V call is TRBV19, the J call TRBJ2-7; 9 bases align to TRBD1. CDR3 length equals 15 residues. The germline V gene has CDR1 LNHDA and CDR2 SQIVND (reference sequence). V lost 5 bases and J lost 2; bases outside the gene matches: 7. CDR3 in amino acids: CASSSRQGGTYEQYF. The CDR3 DNA is TGTGCCAGTAGTTCAAGACAGGGGGGTACCTACGAGCAGTACTTC.

CDR3 sequence (DNA): TGCAGCGTTGGCCGAGGAGCGGGCACCGGGGAGCTGTTTTTT. It is translated as CSVGRGAGTGELFF. V gene TRBV29-1 combines with J gene TRBJ2-2, with D possibly TRBD2 on 6 matching bases. V shed 4 bases and J shed 4 bases, with 13 bases lying between them. The length of the CDR3 is 14 residues. Germline loops: CDR1 SQVTM, CDR2 ANQGSEA.

The rearrangement links TRBV4-1 to TRBJ1-1; 8 positions match TRBD1. Germline V lookup: CDR1 MGHRA, CDR2 YSYEKL. The CDR3 runs 15 residues. J gave up 3 bases and V 6 bases, and 9 bases lay outside the gene matches. The CDR3 loop is CASRHLTGVDTEAFF. In DNA, the CDR3 is TGCGCCAGCAGACACCTGACAGGGGTTGACACTGAAGCTTTCTTT.

The chain is built from TRBV2 and TRBJ2-3; D ambiguous. Germline V gene sequence: CDR1 SNHLY, CDR2 FYNNEI. Trimming took off 6 bases at V and 2 bases at J, with 12 bases between the two ends. The CDR3 length is 14 residues. CDR3 sequence: CASRDLSVTDTQYF. CDR3 DNA: TGTGCCAGCAGGGACCTATCGGTCACAGATACGCAGTATTTT.